Listed below are T cell receptor beta chains from one sample, sequenced in a study of PD-1 blockade in classical Hodgkin lymphoma. This table comes from immunoSEQ multiplex PCR, and its TCRdb copy is limited to in-frame clones, with some not included. The data hold tens of thousands of clones, with more than 70% observed a single time. Sequenced material: peripheral blood mononuclear cells (PBMCs), taken before the fourth cycle of nivolumab. These receptors were collected from a human donor with classical Hodgkin lymphoma. CDR3s include the opening cysteine and the closing phenylalanine or tryptophan. A D gene is named only where the DNA matches it firmly. Clone size is not always given. Where it is, it says once, few, many or a class for expanded clones.

j_call: TRBJ2-3; clone_size: -; v_call: TRBV7-3; d_call: -; cdr3_length: 14; cdr3_aa: CASSLSLLPDTQYF; cdr3_nt: TGTGCCAGCAGCTTAAGTCTCCTGCCAGATACGCAGTATTTT
j_call: TRBJ2-7; clone_size: many; v_call: TRBV28; d_call: -; cdr3_length: 16; cdr3_aa: CASSLLGRLGSYEQYF; cdr3_nt: TGTGCCAGCAGTTTATTAGGTCGGCTAGGGAGCTACGAGCAGTACTTC
j_call: TRBJ2-1; clone_size: -; v_call: TRBV30; d_call: -; cdr3_length: 15; cdr3_aa: CAWSDGSNPYNEQFF; cdr3_nt: TGTGCCTGGAGCGACGGGAGTAATCCCTACAATGAGCAGTTCTTC
j_call: TRBJ2-5; clone_size: -; v_call: TRBV7-6; d_call: -; cdr3_length: 13; cdr3_aa: CASSLAWQETQYF; cdr3_nt: TGTGCCAGCAGCTTAGCCTGGCAAGAGACCCAGTACTTC
j_call: TRBJ2-3; clone_size: -; v_call: TRBV19; d_call: TRBD2; cdr3_length: 14; cdr3_aa: CASRISGGGDTQYF; cdr3_nt: TGTGCCAGTAGAATTAGCGGGGGGGGTGATACGCAGTATTTT
j_call: TRBJ2-7; clone_size: -; v_call: TRBV4-3; d_call: TRBD2; cdr3_length: 18; cdr3_aa: CASSQGPGLAGLPYEQYF; cdr3_nt: TGCGCCAGCAGCCAGGGACCCGGACTAGCGGGACTCCCCTACGAGCAGTACTTC
j_call: TRBJ2-2; clone_size: once; v_call: TRBV27; d_call: TRBD1; cdr3_length: 16; cdr3_aa: CASRTGARGNTGELFF; cdr3_nt: TGTGCCAGCAGGACAGGGGCTCGTGGGAACACCGGGGAGCTGTTTTTT
j_call: TRBJ2-2; clone_size: -; v_call: TRBV6-5; d_call: -; cdr3_length: 12; cdr3_aa: CASSWSTGELFF; cdr3_nt: TGTGCCAGCAGTTGGAGTACCGGGGAGCTGTTTTTT
j_call: TRBJ2-5; clone_size: -; v_call: TRBV5-1; d_call: -; cdr3_length: 14; cdr3_aa: CASSLGRADETQYF; cdr3_nt: TGCGCCAGCAGCCTCGGGCGGGCCGATGAGACCCAGTACTTC
j_call: TRBJ2-7; clone_size: -; v_call: TRBV11-1; d_call: TRBD2; cdr3_length: 14; cdr3_aa: CASSSGLAPYEQYF; cdr3_nt: TGTGCCAGCAGCTCGGGACTAGCGCCCTACGAGCAGTACTTC
j_call: TRBJ2-3; clone_size: -; v_call: TRBV28; d_call: TRBD2; cdr3_length: 15; cdr3_aa: CAGGDVEYTADTQYF; cdr3_nt: TGTGCGGGGGGGGACGTGGAGTACACAGCAGATACGCAGTATTTT
j_call: TRBJ1-4; clone_size: -; v_call: TRBV5-4; d_call: TRBD1; cdr3_length: 16; cdr3_aa: CASSKGQGNVYEKLFF; cdr3_nt: TGTGCCAGCAGCAAGGGACAGGGGAATGTTTATGAAAAACTGTTTTTT
j_call: TRBJ1-5; clone_size: -; v_call: TRBV10-3; d_call: -; cdr3_length: 14; cdr3_aa: CAISEQGNYQPQHF; cdr3_nt: TGTGCCATCAGTGAACAGGGAAATTATCAGCCCCAGCATTTT
j_call: TRBJ1-2; clone_size: -; v_call: TRBV6-5; d_call: TRBD1; cdr3_length: 14; cdr3_aa: CASSYIGGAFGYTF; cdr3_nt: TGTGCCAGCAGTTACATAGGGGGCGCTTTTGGCTACACCTTC
j_call: TRBJ2-7; clone_size: few; v_call: TRBV18; d_call: -; cdr3_length: 14; cdr3_aa: CASSPRGRDYEQYF; cdr3_nt: TGTGCCAGCTCACCACGGGGCAGAGACTACGAGCAGTACTTC
j_call: TRBJ1-2; clone_size: few; v_call: TRBV6-6; d_call: -; cdr3_length: 10; cdr3_aa: CASGEAGYTF; cdr3_nt: TGTGCCAGCGGCGAGGCGGGCTACACCTTC
j_call: TRBJ2-5; clone_size: -; v_call: TRBV19; d_call: -; cdr3_length: 13; cdr3_aa: CASSGQGKETQYF; cdr3_nt: TGTGCCAGTAGTGGCCAGGGTAAAGAGACCCAGTACTTC
j_call: TRBJ1-4; clone_size: -; v_call: TRBV27; d_call: -; cdr3_length: 17; cdr3_aa: CASSSRAREEADEKLFF; cdr3_nt: TGTGCCAGCAGTTCCCGGGCCCGGGAGGAAGCTGATGAAAAACTGTTTTTT
j_call: TRBJ1-1; clone_size: -; v_call: TRBV18; d_call: -; cdr3_length: 14; cdr3_aa: CASSPRTPGAEAFF; cdr3_nt: TGTGCCAGCTCACCACGTACCCCCGGGGCAGAAGCTTTCTTT
j_call: TRBJ2-1; clone_size: -; v_call: TRBV7-6; d_call: TRBD2; cdr3_length: 18; cdr3_aa: CASSGEGLAGGLYNEQFF; cdr3_nt: TGTGCCAGCAGCGGAGAAGGGCTAGCGGGGGGGTTATACAATGAGCAGTTCTTC
j_call: TRBJ2-7; clone_size: -; v_call: TRBV10-3; d_call: -; cdr3_length: 13; cdr3_aa: CAMTAGASDEQYF; cdr3_nt: TGTGCCATGACCGCAGGGGCGAGCGACGAGCAGTACTTC
j_call: TRBJ1-2; clone_size: -; v_call: TRBV5-4; d_call: TRBD1; cdr3_length: 14; cdr3_aa: CASSYGQAIYGYTF; cdr3_nt: TGTGCCAGCAGCTACGGACAGGCAATCTATGGCTACACCTTC
j_call: TRBJ1-2; clone_size: once; v_call: TRBV1; d_call: -; cdr3_length: 13; cdr3_aa: CTSPDTVCPGYTF; cdr3_nt: TGCACCAGCCCCGACACAGTCTGTCCTGGCTACACCTTC
j_call: TRBJ2-1; clone_size: -; v_call: TRBV7-9; d_call: TRBD2; cdr3_length: 19; cdr3_aa: CASSLSYRGGLAAYNEQFF; cdr3_nt: TGTGCCAGCAGCTTATCTTACAGGGGGGGACTAGCGGCTTACAATGAGCAGTTCTTC
j_call: TRBJ1-1; clone_size: -; v_call: TRBV11-1; d_call: -; cdr3_length: 16; cdr3_aa: CASSIRVGGMNTEAFF; cdr3_nt: TGTGCCAGCAGTATCCGGGTGGGTGGCATGAACACTGAAGCTTTCTTT
j_call: TRBJ2-7; clone_size: once; v_call: TRBV30; d_call: TRBD1; cdr3_length: 15; cdr3_aa: CAWRGGTGVPHEQYF; cdr3_nt: TGTGCCTGGAGGGGGGGGACAGGGGTTCCCCACGAGCAGTACTTC
j_call: TRBJ2-3; clone_size: -; v_call: TRBV6-5; d_call: TRBD2; cdr3_length: 15; cdr3_aa: CASSRRLALTDTQYF; cdr3_nt: TGTGCCAGCAGTCGGCGACTAGCACTCACAGATACGCAGTATTTT
j_call: TRBJ2-6; clone_size: once; v_call: TRBV18; d_call: -; cdr3_length: 13; cdr3_aa: CASSPSGANVLTF; cdr3_nt: TGTGCCAGCTCACCATCTGGGGCCAACGTCCTGACTTTC
j_call: TRBJ2-1; clone_size: few; v_call: TRBV11-3; d_call: -; cdr3_length: 14; cdr3_aa: CASSVPAGRNEQFF; cdr3_nt: TGTGCCAGCAGCGTCCCCGCGGGGCGTAATGAGCAGTTCTTC
j_call: TRBJ1-5; clone_size: -; v_call: TRBV5-8; d_call: -; cdr3_length: 13; cdr3_aa: CASSWGPRQPQHF; cdr3_nt: TGTGCCAGCAGCTGGGGTCCCCGTCAGCCCCAGCATTTT
j_call: TRBJ1-5; clone_size: -; v_call: TRBV7-8; d_call: -; cdr3_length: 17; cdr3_aa: CASSFLRGGLGNQPQHF; cdr3_nt: TGTGCCAGCAGCTTTCTACGGGGGGGCCTTGGCAATCAGCCCCAGCATTTT